This T cell receptor (beta chain) is from a study of early T cells in non-severe SARS-CoV-2 infection. Study overall: The study sequenced bulk RNA from unsorted whole blood, with chains unpaired. Regarding the study as a whole: CD4 and private specificities were missed by VDJdb matching, which favored anti-spike CD8 responses.

About this clonotype itself: Its antigen is unknown.

Individual cDNA molecules received unique molecular identifiers during library preparation. TCRdb passed the 5' RACE reads through MiXCR, listing each CDR3 protein once. The sample holds tens of thousands of distinct CDR3 sequences; roughly 9.5% are singletons and the top ten take 5.9%. The clonotype comes from an adult who was a healthcare worker with PCR-confirmed SARS-CoV-2 infection or an uninfected control (not recorded which). Sequenced: whole blood.

This chain's CDR3 is CASSNPGPNTEAFF. As DNA, the CDR3 is TGTGCCAGCAGCAACCCTGGCCCGAACACTGAAGCTTTCTTT. The V and J genes are TRBV7-9 and TRBJ1-1, with no clear D. There are 14 residues in the CDR3. Germline assignment: CDR1 SEHNR and CDR2 FQNEAQ (reference sequence). V lost 5 bases and J lost 1, with 11 bases in between. The whole variable domain, remainder taken from reference TRBV7-9 and TRBJ1-1, is DTGVSQNPRHKITKRGQNVTFRCDPISEHNRLYWYRQTLGQGPEFLTYFQNEAQLEKSRLLSDRFSAERPKGSFSTLEIQRTEQGDSAMYLCASSNPGPNTEAFFGQGTRLTVV.